The clone carrying this T cell receptor (beta chain) occurred once. Losses at the gene ends were 4 bases for V and 5 bases for J; bases not matched to a gene: 5. The CDR3 has 14 residues. Germline V CDR1 and CDR2: SGHVS, FQNEAQ. This record comes from a study of blood T cell repertoires in COVID-19. One Seattle source followed patients from active infection through their disease course. Some clones are missing from TCRdb's copy, which holds only in-frame ones; the method was immunoSEQ multiplex PCR. In the table there are about 160,000 clones, about 85% of which are singletons. The sequence came from a woman aged 55-69 years with COVID-19, enrolled during active disease. This chain links TRBV7-8 with TRBJ2-1; 7 bases align to TRBD1. The sequenced sample consisted of peripheral blood. CDR3 loop: CASSWGQFDNEQFF. In DNA form, the CDR3 reads TGTGCCAGCAGCTGGGGACAGTTCGACAATGAGCAGTTCTTC.